Following are 24 T cell receptor beta chains from one sample sequenced in a study of cytomegalovirus exposure and HLA in healthy donors. PCR involved 60 Vbeta and 13 Jbeta primers. Profiled with immunoSEQ multiplex PCR; TCRdb holds only in-frame clones, not every one. The data show around 200,000 clones, roughly 80% seen once. Sequenced: PBMCs. The receptors here all came from a man aged 35 to 55 in good health and CMV-seronegative.

The rearrangement joins TRBV6-5 to TRBJ1-2; TRBD1 agrees at 7 bases. CDR1 and CDR2 from the germline V gene are MNHEY and SVGAGI. The CDR3 has 13 residues. V was pared by 6 bases and J by 5 bases, with 6 bases of the junction left unmatched. DNA of the CDR3: TGTGCCAGCAGGGTGACAGGGACATATGGCTACACCTTC. Its protein is CASRVTGTYGYTF.

In DNA, the CDR3 is TGTGCCAGCAGCGTAGCAGGGGCTGGGGGCTATGGCTACACCTTC. Encoded protein: CASSVAGAGGYGYTF. The V and J genes are TRBV9 and TRBJ1-2, with D possibly matching TRBD1 (6 bases). The V and J ends lost 0 bases and 4 bases respectively, with 13 bases between them. The CDR3 is made up of 15 amino acids. Germline V lookup: CDR1 SGDLS, CDR2 YYNGEE.

The chain uses TRBV7-8 and TRBJ1-6, with 7 bases that match TRBD1. The V and J ends lost 4 bases and 2 bases, in that order; junction bases with no gene match: 11. The CDR3 spans 18 residues. Germline assignment: CDR1 SGHVS and CDR2 FQNEAQ. CDR3 region: CASSSPLQGITYNSPLHF. As DNA, the CDR3 is TGTGCCAGCAGCTCACCGCTACAGGGGATCACCTATAATTCACCCCTCCACTTT.

The V call is TRBV4-2, the J call TRBJ2-1; D possibly corresponds to TRBD2 (7 bases). Trimming took 0 bases from V and 0 from J, leaving 9 bases between them. From germline, CDR1 is LGHNA and CDR2 YNFKEQ. The CDR3 is 16 residues long. CDR3 in amino acids: CASSQEGGHSYNEQFF. As DNA, the CDR3 is TGTGCCAGCAGCCAAGAGGGGGGGCACTCCTACAATGAGCAGTTCTTC.

The rearrangement links TRBV7-3 to TRBJ2-7; D possibly corresponds to TRBD2 (6 bases). Germline loops: CDR1 SGHTA, CDR2 FQGTGA. V lost 2 bases to trimming and J lost 3 bases, with 8 bases between them. The CDR3 totals 13 residues. The CDR3 sequence is CASSLGGFYEQYF. CDR3 nucleotides: TGTGCCAGCAGCTTAGGAGGGTTCTACGAGCAGTACTTC.

The CDR3 region is CASSHLAGEPYNEQFF. The CDR3 coding sequence is TGTGCCAGCAGCCACTTAGCGGGAGAACCCTACAATGAGCAGTTCTTC. The chain employs TRBV7-2 and TRBJ2-1, with 9 positions matching TRBD2. This CDR3 spans 16 amino acids. Germline CDR1 is SGHTA and CDR2 is FQGNSA. V lost 5 bases, J lost 2 bases, and 7 bases stayed unmatched.

The rearrangement uses TRBV29-1 and TRBJ2-7, with 11 bases lining up with TRBD2. This CDR3 has 15 residues. V shed 6 bases, J shed 2 bases, and the junction held 9 bases outside the gene matches. Looked up from germline, CDR1 is SQVTM and CDR2 is ANQGSEA. This CDR3 is CSVLGLAGPTYEQYF. CDR3 sequence (DNA): TGCAGCGTCTTAGGACTAGCGGGTCCTACCTACGAGCAGTACTTC.

The chain joins TRBV2 to TRBJ2-7; 7 positions match TRBD1. The CDR3 consists of 13 residues. Trimming cost V 7 bases and J 2 bases; bases outside gene matches: 5. Germline CDR1 reads SNHLY; CDR2 reads FYNNEI. CDR3 in DNA: TGTGCCAGCAAGACAGGGTTTCCCTACGAGCAGTACTTC. This translates into CASKTGFPYEQYF.

J is TRBJ2-2 and V is TRBV7-9; TRBD2 matches at 12 bases. J lost 6 bases, V lost 3 bases, and 5 bases had no gene match. Looked up from germline, CDR1 is SEHNR and CDR2 is FQNEAQ (reference sequence). The CDR3 length is 16 residues. The CDR3, as DNA: TGTGCCAGCAGCTTTCTAGCGGGAGGGCCTTCCGGGGAGCTGTTTTTT. This codes for CASSFLAGGPSGELFF.

The chain carries TRBV6-1 and TRBJ2-7; 7 bases are a match to TRBD1. The CDR3 runs to 15 residues. The ends lost 6 bases at V and 3 bases at J; junction bases unmatched: 11. Per germline, CDR1 MNHNS and CDR2 SASEGT. For the CDR3, the DNA is TGTGCCAGCAGCTACGAAAGACAGGGTGGCTACGAGCAGTACTTC. Amino acid sequence: CASSYERQGGYEQYF.

The V and J genes are TRBV7-9 and TRBJ1-3; D not resolved. The V and J ends lost 6 bases and 0 bases respectively, with 12 bases between them. Germline V CDR1 and CDR2: SEHNR, FQNEAQ (reference sequence). CDR3 length: 15 amino acids. The DNA of the CDR3 is TGTGCCAGCAGGCTGATGGCGGGCTCTGGAAACACCATATATTTT. The encoded protein is CASRLMAGSGNTIYF.

The chain links TRBV7-8 to TRBJ2-7, with 12 bases lining up with TRBD2. The CDR3 is 15 residues long. The germline gives CDR1 SGHVS, CDR2 FQNEAQ. V was pared by 3 bases and J by 3 bases, with 3 bases of the junction left unmatched. The CDR3 nucleotides read TGTGCCAGCAGCTTCGGACTAGCGGGAATCTACGAGCAGTACTTC. It codes for CASSFGLAGIYEQYF.

A single count supports this clone. The CDR3 here is CASSEGRGLGNEQFF. CDR3 DNA: TGTGCCAGCAGTGAAGGGCGGGGGCTAGGGAATGAGCAGTTCTTC. The chain employs TRBV2 and TRBJ2-1, with D possibly TRBD2 on 7 matching bases. V was clipped by 1 base and J by 7 bases, with 14 bases between them. CDR3 length: 15 amino acids. Germline values: CDR1 SNHLY, CDR2 FYNNEI.

V is TRBV10-2 and J is TRBJ2-5; D not certain. The V and J ends lost 0 bases and 0 bases respectively, with 11 bases between them. The CDR3 consists of 16 residues. CDR1 WSHSY and CDR2 SAAADI come from the germline V gene. The CDR3 is CASSESSAEYQETQYF. The CDR3 DNA sequence: TGCGCCAGCAGTGAGTCGAGTGCCGAGTACCAAGAGACCCAGTACTTC.

The rearrangement uses TRBV5-1 and TRBJ2-7; D uncertain. The CDR3 runs to 12 residues. Germline assignment: CDR1 SGHRS and CDR2 YFSETQ. V lost 2 bases and J lost 1, with 4 bases in between. For the CDR3, the DNA is TGCGCCAGCAGCTTCGGTTCCTACGAGCAGTACTTC. Its translation: CASSFGSYEQYF.

The table lists this clone with a count of one. The V gene is TRBV27, the J gene TRBJ2-2; the match to TRBD1 covers 9 bases. CDR1 is MNHEY and CDR2 is SMNVEV in the germline V gene (reference sequence). The CDR3 has 15 amino acids. V lost 6 bases and J lost 5; bases outside the gene matches: 7. CDR3 sequence: CASRLGQGPTGELFF. In nucleotides, the CDR3 is TGTGCCAGCAGACTGGGACAGGGCCCAACCGGGGAGCTGTTTTTT.

V and J are TRBV9 and TRBJ2-4; TRBD2 is a possible D gene (5 bases). This CDR3 spans 18 amino acids. V lost 2 bases and J 3 bases, leaving 21 bases between the germline ends. Germline CDR1 SGDLS, CDR2 YYNGEE. The CDR3 spells CASSVNPGVGVVKNIQYF. CDR3 bases: TGTGCCAGCAGCGTCAACCCCGGGGTGGGCGTAGTCAAAAACATTCAGTACTTC.

This rearrangement joins TRBV7-9 to TRBJ2-3; TRBD2 might be the D (5 bases). Germline V gene lookup returns CDR1 SEHNR and CDR2 FQNEAQ (reference sequence). Trimming pared 1 base from V and 5 bases from J, leaving 10 bases between. The CDR3 runs 14 residues. The CDR3, as DNA: TGTGCCAGCAGCTTAGGCCTAGCTCGAGATACGCAGTATTTT. This gives the protein CASSLGLARDTQYF.

A few counts support this clone. The chain has TRBV6-6 and TRBJ1-6; possible D gene TRBD1, 6 bases. CDR1 MNHNY and CDR2 SVGAGI come from the germline V gene (reference sequence). V gave up 5 bases and J gave up 14 bases, with 13 bases separating them. CDR3 length equals 12 residues. CDR3 amino acids: CASSQGIGALHF. For the CDR3, the DNA is TGTGCCAGCAGTCAGGGGATCGGGGCCCTCCACTTT.

The CDR3 region is CASSRDRVREKLFF. The CDR3 DNA follows: TGTGCCAGCAGCCGGGACAGGGTTCGTGAAAAACTGTTTTTT. The V and J genes are TRBV13 and TRBJ1-4; 9 bases agree with TRBD1. Germline CDR1 and CDR2: PRHDT and FYEKMQ (reference sequence). V lost 5 bases to trimming and J lost 7 bases; unmatched junction nucleotides: 5. The CDR3 runs 14 residues.

J is TRBJ1-3 and V is TRBV7-9; the D gene is possibly TRBD1 (5 bases). The germline V gene has CDR1 SEHNR and CDR2 FQNEAQ (reference sequence). Trimming took off 4 bases at V and 4 bases at J, with 20 bases between the two ends. The CDR3 consists of 17 residues. CDR3 protein: CASSSIPGGDYGNTIYF. The DNA for the CDR3 is TGTGCCAGCAGCTCTATTCCGGGGGGGGACTACGGAAACACCATATATTTT.

The V and J genes are TRBV9 and TRBJ1-1; D not resolved. CDR1 is SGDLS and CDR2 is YYNGEE in the germline V gene. CDR3 size: 17 residues. Trimming left V 0 bases short and J 4 bases short, with 19 bases between. This CDR3 is CASSVEPTGSGITEAFF. In DNA form, the CDR3 reads TGTGCCAGCAGCGTAGAGCCGACGGGAAGTGGAATCACTGAAGCTTTCTTT.

The V and J genes are TRBV2 and TRBJ1-2, with 10 positions matching TRBD1. V lost 7 bases to trimming and J lost 2 bases; unmatched junction nucleotides: 4. The germline V gene has CDR1 SNHLY and CDR2 FYNNEI. CDR3 size: 14 residues. CDR3 sequence: CASTDRGRNYGYTF. For the CDR3, the DNA is TGTGCCAGCACCGACAGGGGGCGGAACTATGGCTACACCTTC.

This clone was counted only a few times. The chain couples TRBV28 to TRBJ1-2, with D unclear. The CDR3 runs 13 residues. Germline CDR1 and CDR2: MDHEN and SYDVKM. With 4 bases removed from V and 1 base from J, the gap between germline ends came to 7 bases. The CDR3 coding sequence is TGTGCCAGCAGTTCCGGACTTAACTATGGCTACACCTTC. This sequence encodes CASSSGLNYGYTF.